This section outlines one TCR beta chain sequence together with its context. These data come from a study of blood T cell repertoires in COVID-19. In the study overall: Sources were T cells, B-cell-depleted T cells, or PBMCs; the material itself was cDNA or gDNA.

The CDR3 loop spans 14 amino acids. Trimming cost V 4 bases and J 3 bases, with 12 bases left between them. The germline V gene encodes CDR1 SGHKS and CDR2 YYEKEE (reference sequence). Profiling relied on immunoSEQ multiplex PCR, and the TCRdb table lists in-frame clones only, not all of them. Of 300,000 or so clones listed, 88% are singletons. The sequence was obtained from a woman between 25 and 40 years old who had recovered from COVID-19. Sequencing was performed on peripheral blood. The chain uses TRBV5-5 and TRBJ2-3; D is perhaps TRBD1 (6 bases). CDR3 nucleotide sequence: TGTGCCAGCAGCCCTGTAGGGGGAACAGATACGCAGTATTTT. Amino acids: CASSPVGGTDTQYF.